This T cell receptor beta chain was found in a study of early T cells in non-severe SARS-CoV-2 infection. CDR1 is DFQATT, CDR2 SNEGSKA, per germline (reference sequence). The CDR3 consists of 17 residues. Trimming took 5 bases from V and 3 from J; bases not matched to a gene: 16. This clonotype was picked up a small number of times. TCRdb used MiXCR to reprocess the 5' RACE reads, holding one entry per CDR3 protein. The data show tens of thousands of distinct CDR3 sequences, roughly 13% seen once. This chain uses TRBV20-1 with TRBJ2-1; 7 nucleotides align to TRBD2. The TCR was taken from an adult who was a healthcare worker with PCR-confirmed SARS-CoV-2 infection or an uninfected control (not recorded which). The material sequenced was whole blood. The CDR3 DNA reads TGCAGTGCTCCTGGGGGGGGGACCCCTTATGTCTACAATGAGCAGTTCTTC. It is translated as CSAPGGGTPYVYNEQFF.